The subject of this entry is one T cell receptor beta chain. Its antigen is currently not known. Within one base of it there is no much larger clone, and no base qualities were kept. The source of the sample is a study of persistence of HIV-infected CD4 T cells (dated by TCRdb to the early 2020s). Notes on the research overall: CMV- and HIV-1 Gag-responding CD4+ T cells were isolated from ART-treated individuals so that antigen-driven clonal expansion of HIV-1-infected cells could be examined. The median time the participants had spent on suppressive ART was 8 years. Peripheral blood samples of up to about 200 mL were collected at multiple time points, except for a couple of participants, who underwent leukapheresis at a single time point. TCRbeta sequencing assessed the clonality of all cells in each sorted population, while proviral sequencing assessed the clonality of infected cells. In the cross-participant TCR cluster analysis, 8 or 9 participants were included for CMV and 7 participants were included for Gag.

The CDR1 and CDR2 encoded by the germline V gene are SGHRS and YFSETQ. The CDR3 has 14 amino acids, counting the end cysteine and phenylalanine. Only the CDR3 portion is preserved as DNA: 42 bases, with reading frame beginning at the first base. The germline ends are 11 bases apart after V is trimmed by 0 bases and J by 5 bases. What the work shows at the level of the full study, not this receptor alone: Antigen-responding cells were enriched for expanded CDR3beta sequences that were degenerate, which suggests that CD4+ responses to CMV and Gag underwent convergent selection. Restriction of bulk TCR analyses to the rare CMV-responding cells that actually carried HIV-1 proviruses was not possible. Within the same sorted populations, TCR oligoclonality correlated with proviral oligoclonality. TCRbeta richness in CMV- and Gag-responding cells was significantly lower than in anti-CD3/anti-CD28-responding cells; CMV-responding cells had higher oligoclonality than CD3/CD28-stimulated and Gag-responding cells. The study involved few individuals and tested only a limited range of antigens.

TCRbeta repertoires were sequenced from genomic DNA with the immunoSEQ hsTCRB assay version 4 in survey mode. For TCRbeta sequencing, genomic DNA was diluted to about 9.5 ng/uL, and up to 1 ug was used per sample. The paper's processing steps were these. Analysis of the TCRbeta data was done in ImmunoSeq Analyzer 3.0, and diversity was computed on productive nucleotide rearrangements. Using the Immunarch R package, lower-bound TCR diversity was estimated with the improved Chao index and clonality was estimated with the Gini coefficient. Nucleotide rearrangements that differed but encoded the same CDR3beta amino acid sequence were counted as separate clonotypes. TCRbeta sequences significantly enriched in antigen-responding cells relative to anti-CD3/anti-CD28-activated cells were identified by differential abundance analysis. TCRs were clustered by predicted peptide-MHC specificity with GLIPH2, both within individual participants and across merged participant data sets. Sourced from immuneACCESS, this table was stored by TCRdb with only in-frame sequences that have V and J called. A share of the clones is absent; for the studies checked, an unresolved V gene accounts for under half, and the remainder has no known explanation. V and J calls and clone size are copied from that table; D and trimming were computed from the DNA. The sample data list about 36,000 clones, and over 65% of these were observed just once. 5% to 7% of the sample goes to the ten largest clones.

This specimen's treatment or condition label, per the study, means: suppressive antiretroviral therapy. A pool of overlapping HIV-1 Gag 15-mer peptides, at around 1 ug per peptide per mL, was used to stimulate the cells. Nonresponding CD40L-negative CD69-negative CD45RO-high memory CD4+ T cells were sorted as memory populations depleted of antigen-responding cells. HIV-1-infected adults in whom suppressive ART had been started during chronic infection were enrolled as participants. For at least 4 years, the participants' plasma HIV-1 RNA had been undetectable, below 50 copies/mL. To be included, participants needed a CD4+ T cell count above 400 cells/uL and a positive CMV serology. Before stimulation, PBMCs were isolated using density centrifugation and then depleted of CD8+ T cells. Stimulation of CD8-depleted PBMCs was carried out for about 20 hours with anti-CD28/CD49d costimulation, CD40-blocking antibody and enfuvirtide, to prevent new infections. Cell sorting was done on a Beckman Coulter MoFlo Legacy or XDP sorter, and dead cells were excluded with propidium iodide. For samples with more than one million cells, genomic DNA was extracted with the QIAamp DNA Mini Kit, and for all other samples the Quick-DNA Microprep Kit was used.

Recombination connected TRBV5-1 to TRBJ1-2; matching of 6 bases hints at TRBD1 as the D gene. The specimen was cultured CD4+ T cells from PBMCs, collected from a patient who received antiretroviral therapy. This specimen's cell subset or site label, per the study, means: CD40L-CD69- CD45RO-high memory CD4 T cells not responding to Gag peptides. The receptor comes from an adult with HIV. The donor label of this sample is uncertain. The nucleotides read TGCGCCAGCAGCTTGGGACAGGCTGGGTATGGCTACACCTTC. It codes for CASSLGQAGYGYTF.